This record concerns one T cell receptor (beta chain) sequence. This sample stems from a study of blood T cell repertoires in COVID-19. About the research overall: The cDNA or gDNA used as material had been derived from T cells, B-cell-depleted T cells, or PBMCs.

The length of the CDR3 is 16 residues. Trimming took 4 bases from V and 6 from J; bases not matched to a gene: 8. Germline loops: CDR1 SEHNR, CDR2 FQNEAQ (reference sequence). Some clones are missing from TCRdb's copy, which holds only in-frame ones; the method was immunoSEQ multiplex PCR. In the table there are approximately 97,000 clones, about nine tenths of which are singletons. The chain recombines TRBV7-9 with TRBJ2-5; 13 bases match TRBD2. Input material: peripheral blood. This TCR came from a man aged 60 to 69 with acute or convalescent COVID-19. CDR3 sequence (DNA): TGTGCCAGCAGCTACTCGGGGACTAGCGGGATTAAGACCCAGTACTTC. This codes for CASSYSGTSGIKTQYF.